This T cell receptor beta chain is from a study of regulatory T cells in long-lasting Graves disease. Germline V gives CDR1 SGHTA, CDR2 FQGNSA. CDR3 length: 16 amino acids. Trimming took 4 bases from V and 3 from J; bases not matched to a gene: 9. CDR3 regions were amplified by Arm-PCR using iRepertoire HTBI primers to build TCR beta libraries. Original data processing: Samples revealed 50 to 75 TRBV and around 13 TRBJ segments. TCRdb re-called the multiplex PCR reads with MiXCR, one entry per CDR3 protein. None of the V and J calls come from the authors' own analysis; TCRdb made them. Seen here are roughly 560,000 distinct CDR3 sequences, roughly 15% observed once, and the top ten hold 25%. Time point meaning: newly diagnosed GD, antithyroid drugs for less than 3 months. Extracted RNA from PBMCs served as the source of the TCR library. There are many counts of this clonotype. The data also belong to a second study, concerning T cells in Graves' hyperthyroidism and ophthalmopathy.

Sequenced here: peripheral blood mononuclear cells (PBMCs), sampled at new diagnosis, from a patient treated with antithyroid drugs. The receptor was derived from a woman aged 35-60 years with Graves disease. This chain uses TRBV7-2 with TRBJ1-1; 9 bases align to TRBD1. The CDR3, as DNA: TGTGCCAGCAGCTACCCGGGACAGGGCAAAGACACTGAAGCTTTCTTT. It translates to CASSYPGQGKDTEAFF.